The rows below give T cell receptor beta chains drawn from one sample of a study of control samples from healthy donors and cancer patients. Measured with immunoSEQ multiplex PCR; TCRdb has only the in-frame clones, and not every one. The sample has under 150,000 clones; less than 95% are singletons. Sample: blood. The source is a man under 40 in good health. Each CDR3 is given with its conserved first and last residue. The order of the fields is J gene, D gene, V gene, clone size, CDR3 protein, CDR3 DNA. The D gene is left open where the match is weak. Some rows mark clone size as missing; the rest say once, few, many or name a class of expanded clone.

>TRBJ1-1|.|TRBV4-3|.
CASSREKTDTEAFF
TGCGCCAGCAGCCGGGAGAAAACGGACACTGAAGCTTTCTTT
>TRBJ1-1|.|TRBV12-3/TRBV12-4|once
CASSLSQGRAFF
TGTGCCAGCAGTTTGTCCCAGGGGCGAGCTTTCTTT
>TRBJ1-3|.|TRBV28|.
CASSSGNTIYF
TGTGCCAGCAGTTCTGGAAACACCATATATTTT
>TRBJ2-3|TRBD2|TRBV11-2|few
CASSLAGRGTHTQYF
TGTGCCAGCAGCTTAGCTGGGCGGGGGACTCATACGCAGTATTTT
>TRBJ2-1|TRBD1|TRBV9|.
CASSGQGASNEQFF
TGTGCCAGCAGCGGACAGGGGGCGAGCAATGAGCAGTTCTTC
>TRBJ2-3|TRBD2|TRBV6-2/TRBV6-3|.
CASSRQLAFPDTQYF
TGTGCCAGCAGTAGGCAACTAGCGTTTCCAGATACGCAGTATTTT
>TRBJ1-5|TRBD1|TRBV6-2/TRBV6-3|.
CASSPGRGVNQPQHF
TGTGCCAGCAGCCCCGGCAGGGGGGTCAATCAGCCCCAGCATTTT
>TRBJ1-3|TRBD1|TRBV19|.
CATRKTGTGNTIYF
TGTGCCACCCGGAAGACAGGGACTGGAAACACCATATATTTT
>TRBJ1-4|.|TRBV7-6|.
CASSPGGYEKLFF
TGTGCCAGCAGCCCCGGGGGGTATGAAAAACTGTTTTTT
>TRBJ1-5|.|TRBV6-6|.
CASSHDFRSQGFYSNQPQHF
TGTGCCAGCAGTCACGATTTTAGGAGCCAGGGGTTTTATAGCAATCAGCCCCAGCATTTT
>TRBJ1-3|.|TRBV28|.
CASSLSSIAGNTIYF
TGTGCCAGCAGTCTTTCGTCAATCGCTGGAAACACCATATATTTT
>TRBJ2-2|.|TRBV29-1|.
CSVGGGYPNTGELFF
TGCAGCGTTGGGGGAGGTTACCCGAACACCGGGGAGCTGTTTTTT
>TRBJ2-5|TRBD1|TRBV7-2|.
CASSPWGVLGTGQETQYF
TGTGCCAGCAGCCCCTGGGGTGTTCTTGGGACAGGCCAAGAGACCCAGTACTTC
>TRBJ1-1|.|TRBV5-4|.
CASSLGGYRAVFF
TGTGCCAGCAGCTTGGGCGGGTACAGGGCGGTTTTCTTT
>TRBJ1-1|TRBD1|TRBV7-3|.
CASSLYGTGRMNTEAFF
TGTGCCAGCAGCTTATACGGGACAGGGAGAATGAACACTGAAGCTTTCTTT
>TRBJ1-1|TRBD1|TRBV3-1/TRBV3-2|.
CASRDSDTEAFF
TGTGCCTCCAGGGACAGCGACACTGAAGCTTTCTTT
>TRBJ2-7|TRBD1|TRBV27|.
CASSPGTVYEQYF
TGTGCCAGCAGCCCTGGGACAGTATACGAGCAGTACTTC
>TRBJ1-2|TRBD1|TRBV5-6|.
CASSPVPRTGYGYTF
TGTGCCAGCAGCCCTGTCCCTCGGACAGGCTATGGCTACACCTTC
>TRBJ1-5|.|TRBV27|.
CASSLQGQQPQHF
TGTGCCAGCAGTTTGCAGGGTCAGCAGCCCCAGCATTTT
>TRBJ2-2|TRBD1|TRBV5-1|.
CASSVTGDAGELFF
TGCGCCAGCAGCGTGACAGGGGACGCCGGGGAGCTGTTTTTT
>TRBJ1-4|.|TRBV18|.
CASSGEQGREEKLFF
TGTGCCAGCTCAGGAGAGCAGGGCCGAGAGGAAAAACTGTTTTTT
>TRBJ2-2|TRBD1|TRBV9|.
CASSPRRGQTNTGELFF
TGTGCCAGCAGCCCGCGTCGGGGACAGACGAACACCGGGGAGCTGTTTTTT
>TRBJ2-3|TRBD2|TRBV7-9|.
CASSPKDGLAGESTDTQYF
TGTGCCAGCAGCCCAAAAGACGGACTAGCGGGGGAGAGCACAGATACGCAGTATTTT
>TRBJ2-5|.|TRBV7-9|.
CASSTYSEGSETQYF
TGTGCCAGCAGCACATATAGCGAGGGGTCTGAGACCCAGTACTTC
>TRBJ2-3|.|TRBV4-3|.
CASSQDRASSLPQYF
TGCGCCAGCAGCCAAGATCGCGCTAGCTCTCTTCCGCAGTATTTT
>TRBJ1-3|.|TRBV4-1|few
CASSPAAGRRNTIYF
TGCGCCAGCAGCCCAGCGGCAGGGAGGCGTAACACCATATATTTT
>TRBJ2-2|.|TRBV7-2|.
CASSLVFRGGGELFF
TGTGCCAGCAGCTTAGTATTCAGGGGTGGCGGGGAGCTGTTTTTT
>TRBJ1-5|TRBD1|TRBV18|.
CASSPSAIWDRTDQPQHF
TGTGCCAGCTCACCAAGCGCGATCTGGGACAGGACCGATCAGCCCCAGCATTTT
>TRBJ1-5|.|TRBV12-3/TRBV12-4|.
CASGREGDQPQHF
TGTGCCAGCGGCAGGGAAGGGGATCAGCCCCAGCATTTT
>TRBJ2-7|.|TRBV19|.
CASSTSGTATYEQYF
TGTGCCAGTAGTACTTCCGGGACGGCCACCTACGAGCAGTACTTC
>TRBJ1-5|TRBD1|TRBV7-8|few
CASSLGTGSNQPQHF
TGTGCCAGCAGCTTAGGGACAGGGAGCAATCAGCCCCAGCATTTT
>TRBJ1-3|.|TRBV4-3|.
CASSQVQGFSGNTIYF
TGCGCCAGCAGCCAAGTTCAGGGGTTCTCTGGAAACACCATATATTTT
>TRBJ2-7|.|TRBV10-3|.
CAVNRDTTSYEQYF
TGTGCCGTAAACCGGGACACAACATCCTACGAGCAGTACTTC
>TRBJ1-5|.|TRBV7-9|once
CASSLAGGLQPQHF
TGTGCCAGCAGCTTAGCCGGGGGGCTTCAGCCCCAGCATTTT
>TRBJ1-1|TRBD1|TRBV30|.
CAWRVHRDSTEAFF
TGTGCCTGGAGGGTTCACCGGGACAGCACTGAAGCTTTCTTT
>TRBJ1-5|.|TRBV19|.
CASSSGSVSNQPQHF
TGTGCCAGTAGTAGCGGTTCGGTTAGCAATCAGCCCCAGCATTTT
>TRBJ2-3|.|TRBV11-2|.
CASSLVGASTDTQYF
TGTGCCAGCAGCTTAGTGGGAGCTAGCACAGATACGCAGTATTTT
>TRBJ1-5|.|TRBV2|.
CASSEVQYSNQPQHF
TGTGCCAGCAGTGAAGTACAATATAGCAATCAGCCCCAGCATTTT
>TRBJ2-6|.|TRBV6-1|.
CASTRDSGANVLTF
TGTGCCAGCACCAGGGACTCTGGGGCCAACGTCCTGACTTTC
>TRBJ2-6|.|TRBV27|.
CASSSTFLVTGANVLTF
TGTGCCAGCAGTTCAACTTTCCTAGTCACCGGGGCCAACGTCCTGACTTTC
>TRBJ2-5|.|TRBV4-3|.
CASSQGAYQETQYF
TGCGCCAGCAGCCAAGGGGCATACCAAGAGACCCAGTACTTC
>TRBJ2-7|.|TRBV9|.
CASSVGAGTERYEQYF
TGTGCCAGCAGCGTCGGAGCCGGGACGGAGCGCTACGAGCAGTACTTC
>TRBJ1-1|.|TRBV27|.
CASSVGTVNTEAFF
TGTGCCAGCAGTGTAGGGACGGTGAACACTGAAGCTTTCTTT
>TRBJ1-1|.|TRBV18|.
CASSPRQAEAFF
TGTGCCAGCTCACCTCGACAGGCCGAAGCTTTCTTT
>TRBJ2-2|.|TRBV7-6|.
CASSFVGPGELFF
TGTGCCAGCAGCTTCGTGGGCCCCGGGGAGCTGTTTTTT
>TRBJ2-7|.|TRBV11-2|.
CASSLVGGGSEQYF
TGTGCCAGCAGCTTAGTTGGGGGAGGCTCCGAGCAGTACTTC
>TRBJ2-3|TRBD2|TRBV4-3|.
CASSQNWGGGFTDTQYF
TGCGCCAGCAGCCAGAATTGGGGCGGGGGGTTCACAGATACGCAGTATTTT
>TRBJ1-1|.|TRBV6-5|few
CASSYSTGEAFF
TGTGCCAGCAGTTACTCGACGGGGGAAGCTTTCTTT
>TRBJ2-2|.|TRBV6-1|few
CASSDPGLSTGELFF
TGTGCCAGCAGTGACCCAGGGCTCAGCACCGGGGAGCTGTTTTTT
>TRBJ1-1|.|TRBV4-1|.
CASRSTGNTEAFF
TGCGCCAGCAGATCCACAGGAAACACTGAAGCTTTCTTT
>TRBJ2-2|.|TRBV7-9|.
CASSSGELFF
TGTGCCAGCAGTTCCGGGGAGCTGTTTTTT
>TRBJ2-1|.|TRBV24-1|.
CATSAGGSYNEQFF
TGTGCCACCAGTGCCGGGGGTTCCTACAATGAGCAGTTCTTC